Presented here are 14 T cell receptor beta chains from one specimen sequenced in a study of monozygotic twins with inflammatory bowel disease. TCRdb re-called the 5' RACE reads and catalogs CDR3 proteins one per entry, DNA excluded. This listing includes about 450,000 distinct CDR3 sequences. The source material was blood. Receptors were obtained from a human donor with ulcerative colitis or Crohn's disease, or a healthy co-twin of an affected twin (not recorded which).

This chain's CDR3 is CASTTSGAGTEAFF. This chain uses TRBV7-6 with TRBJ1-1; TCRdb's D call of TRBD1 is untestable without DNA. This CDR3 region has 14 residues. Germline-derived CDR1 and CDR2 are SGHVS and FNYEAQ.

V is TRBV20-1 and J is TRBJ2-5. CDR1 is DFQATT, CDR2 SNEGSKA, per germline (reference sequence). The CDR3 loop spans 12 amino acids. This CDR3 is CSARVQVVTQYF.

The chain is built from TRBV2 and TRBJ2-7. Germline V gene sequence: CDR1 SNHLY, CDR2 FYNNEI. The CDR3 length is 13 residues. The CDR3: CASSEVISYEQYF.

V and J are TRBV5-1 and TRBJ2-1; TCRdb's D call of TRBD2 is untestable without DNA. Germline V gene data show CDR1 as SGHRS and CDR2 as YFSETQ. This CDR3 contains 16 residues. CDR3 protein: CASSATSGGHTNEQFF.

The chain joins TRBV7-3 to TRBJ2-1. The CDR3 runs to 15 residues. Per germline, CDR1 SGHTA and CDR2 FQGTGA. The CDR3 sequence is CASSSSGRPLNEQFF.

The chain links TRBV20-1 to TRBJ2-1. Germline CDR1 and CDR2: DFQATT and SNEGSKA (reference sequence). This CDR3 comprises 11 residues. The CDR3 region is CSAQRQSEQFF.

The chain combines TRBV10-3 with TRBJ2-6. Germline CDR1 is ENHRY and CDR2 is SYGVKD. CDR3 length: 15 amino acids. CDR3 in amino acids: CAISWTDTGANVLTF.

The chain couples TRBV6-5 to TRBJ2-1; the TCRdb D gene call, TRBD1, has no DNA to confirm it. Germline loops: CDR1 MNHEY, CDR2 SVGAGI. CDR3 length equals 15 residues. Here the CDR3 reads CASSYSSGGSYEQFF.

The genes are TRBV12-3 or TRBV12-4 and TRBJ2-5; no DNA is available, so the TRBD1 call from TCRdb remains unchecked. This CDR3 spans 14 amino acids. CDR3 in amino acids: CASRGAGILETQYF.

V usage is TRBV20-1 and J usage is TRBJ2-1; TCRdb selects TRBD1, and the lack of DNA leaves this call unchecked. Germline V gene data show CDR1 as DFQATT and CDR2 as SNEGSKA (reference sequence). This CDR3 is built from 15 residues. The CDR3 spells CSARPMRGSYNEQFF.

CDR3 loop: CASSQNAFEQYF. The chain couples TRBV4-3 to TRBJ2-7. Germline CDR1 reads LGHNA; CDR2 reads YSLEER. The CDR3 covers 12 residues.

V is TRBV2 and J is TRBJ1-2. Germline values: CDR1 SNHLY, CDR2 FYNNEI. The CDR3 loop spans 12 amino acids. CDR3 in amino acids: CASSEGPPGYTF.

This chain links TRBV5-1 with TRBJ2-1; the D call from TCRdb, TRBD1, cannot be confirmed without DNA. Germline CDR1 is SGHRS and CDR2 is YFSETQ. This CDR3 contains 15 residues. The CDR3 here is CASSAGYRGRNEQFF.

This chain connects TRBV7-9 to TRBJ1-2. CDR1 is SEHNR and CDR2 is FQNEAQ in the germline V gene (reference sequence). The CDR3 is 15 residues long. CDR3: CASRPMGLSNYGYTF.